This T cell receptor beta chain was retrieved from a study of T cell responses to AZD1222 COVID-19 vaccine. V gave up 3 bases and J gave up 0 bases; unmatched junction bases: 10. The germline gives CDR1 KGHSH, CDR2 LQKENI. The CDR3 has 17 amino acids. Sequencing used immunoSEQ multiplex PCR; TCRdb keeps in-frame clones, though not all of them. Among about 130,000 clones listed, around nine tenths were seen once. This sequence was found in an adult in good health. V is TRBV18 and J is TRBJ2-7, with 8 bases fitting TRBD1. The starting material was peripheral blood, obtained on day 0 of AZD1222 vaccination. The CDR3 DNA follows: TGTGCCAGCTCACCCCCAACAGGGGGTAGAAGCTCCTACGAGCAGTACTTC. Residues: CASSPPTGGRSSYEQYF.